One and the same sample provided the 11 T cell receptor beta chains below, sequenced in a study of cytomegalovirus exposure and HLA in healthy donors. Use of 60 Vbeta and 13 Jbeta primers characterized the PCR. The table came from immunoSEQ multiplex PCR; TCRdb's copy has only in-frame clones and leaves some out. The table records 150,000 to 200,000 clones, around 80% of them present only once. Sequencing was done on a sample of PBMCs. These receptors originate from a man aged 25 to 45 in good health and CMV-seropositive.

CDR3 bases: TGTGCCAGTAGTCGAGGACGCGGGAGGGCCTTGGGTGAGCAGTACTTC. This translates into CASSRGRGRALGEQYF. This sequence joins TRBV19 and TRBJ2-7, with 9 bases that match TRBD2. Germline V gene sequence: CDR1 LNHDA, CDR2 SQIVND (reference sequence). The CDR3 has 16 amino acids. The trim removed 5 bases at V and 7 bases at J, leaving 15 bases unmatched.

The chain combines TRBV5-3 with TRBJ2-5; 8 bases are shared with TRBD2. TRBV5-3 falls under the ORF class, with uncertain function. V shed 2 bases, J shed 5 bases, and the junction held 14 bases outside the gene matches. The CDR3 is 17 amino acids. The DNA of the CDR3 is TGTGCCAGAAGCTTAAACCCAGGAGCGGGAGCGGCGGAGACCCAGTACTTC. Residues: CARSLNPGAGAAETQYF.

The gene calls are TRBV5-1 and TRBJ1-5, with TRBD1 matching over 9 bases. CDR1 and CDR2 (germline): SGHRS, YFSETQ. After removal of 4 bases from V and 7 bases from J, the junction contained 6 bases not matched to a gene. The CDR3 contains 14 residues. The CDR3, as DNA: TGCGCCAGCAGCATGGGACAGGGCGAGCAGCCCCAGCATTTT. This encodes CASSMGQGEQPQHF.

The chain uses TRBV5-4 and TRBJ2-1; no reliable D call. The V gene lost 2 bases and the J gene lost 9 bases, with 9 bases spanning the gap. This CDR3 has 12 amino acids. The germline V gene has CDR1 SGHNT and CDR2 YYREEE (reference sequence). CDR3 amino acids: CASSLKSGEQFF. CDR3 DNA sequence: TGTGCCAGCAGCTTAAAATCCGGTGAGCAGTTCTTC.

V usage is TRBV27 and J usage is TRBJ1-2; D is perhaps TRBD1 (5 bases). V lost 0 bases to trimming and J lost 0 bases, with 8 bases between them. Germline CDR1 is MNHEY and CDR2 is SMNVEV (reference sequence). The CDR3 length is 15 residues. The CDR3 sequence is CASSLSEGPNYGYTF. CDR3 nucleotide sequence: TGTGCCAGCAGTTTATCGGAGGGGCCTAACTATGGCTACACCTTC.

This clone was observed a single time. The chain combines TRBV6-5 with TRBJ1-6; 7 bases are a match to TRBD1. From germline, CDR1 is MNHEY and CDR2 SVGAGI. The CDR3 loop spans 14 amino acids. Losses at the gene ends were 6 bases for V and 5 bases for J; bases not matched to a gene: 4. CDR3 DNA: TGTGCCAGCAGCTCCGGGACAGATAATTCACCCCTCCACTTT. Protein sequence: CASSSGTDNSPLHF.

The chain is built from TRBV10-3 and TRBJ2-7, with 8 positions matching TRBD1. Unmatched junction bases numbered 6, after V lost 5 bases and J lost 0 bases. The CDR3 runs to 15 residues. In germline, CDR1 is ENHRY, CDR2 SYGVKD. CDR3 residues: CAISSRDRSSYEQYF. In nucleotides, the CDR3 is TGTGCCATCAGTAGCCGGGACAGGAGCTCCTACGAGCAGTACTTC.

This clone appeared a few times. The CDR3 coding sequence is TGCGCCAGCAGCCAAGCAAAACAGTACGAGCAGTACTTC. Translated, it gives CASSQAKQYEQYF. The chain is built from TRBV4-1 and TRBJ2-7; D call uncertain. This CDR3 has 13 residues. With 1 base removed from V and 4 bases from J, the gap between germline ends came to 8 bases. Germline V gives CDR1 MGHRA, CDR2 YSYEKL.

The rearrangement links TRBV28 to TRBJ1-5; 10 bases match TRBD1. The CDR3 covers 15 residues. Germline values: CDR1 MDHEN, CDR2 SYDVKM. After removal of 5 bases from V and 6 bases from J, the junction contained 7 bases not matched to a gene. CDR3 protein: CASSPTGGGGQPQHF. In DNA, the CDR3 is TGTGCCAGCAGTCCGACAGGGGGCGGAGGTCAGCCCCAGCATTTT. The complete variable domain, with remaining parts taken from reference TRBV28 and TRBJ1-5, reads DVKVTQSSRYLVKRTGEKVFLECVQDMDHENMFWYRQDPGLGLRLIYFSYDVKMKEKGDIPEGYSVSREKKERFSLILESASTNQTSMYLCASSPTGGGGQPQHFGDGTRLSIL.

The genes are TRBV11-2 and TRBJ1-6; D perhaps matches TRBD1 (5 bases). The ends were cut back, 3 bases at V and 9 bases at J, with 15 bases in the middle. The CDR3 covers 15 residues. Germline loops: CDR1 SGHAT, CDR2 FQNNGV. The CDR3 reads CASSFGVQRGSPLHF. The CDR3 region has the DNA TGTGCCAGCAGCTTTGGAGTACAAAGGGGTTCACCCCTCCACTTT.

The V gene is TRBV2, the J gene TRBJ2-3, with a tentative D call TRBD1 (5 bases). Per the germline V gene, CDR1 is SNHLY and CDR2 is FYNNEI. Deletions cut 2 bases from V and 2 bases from J, with 11 bases between. The CDR3 contains 15 residues. The DNA for the CDR3 is TGTGCCAGCAGTGAAATGGTAGGGGCCACAGATACGCAGTATTTT. Its protein product is CASSEMVGATDTQYF.